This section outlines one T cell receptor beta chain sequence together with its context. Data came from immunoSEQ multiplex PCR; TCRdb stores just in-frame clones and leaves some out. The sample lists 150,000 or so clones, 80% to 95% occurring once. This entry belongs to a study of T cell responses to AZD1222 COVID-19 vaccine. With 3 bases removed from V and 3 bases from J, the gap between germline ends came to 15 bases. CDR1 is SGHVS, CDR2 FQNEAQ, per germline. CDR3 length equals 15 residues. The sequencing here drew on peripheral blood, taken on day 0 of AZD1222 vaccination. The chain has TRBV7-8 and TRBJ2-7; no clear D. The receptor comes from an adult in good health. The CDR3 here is CASSLVGYSFYEQYF. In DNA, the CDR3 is TGTGCCAGCAGCTTGGTTGGTTATTCTTTCTACGAGCAGTACTTC.